A selection of T cell receptor beta chains follows, all from one sample in a study of radiotherapy plus CTLA-4 blockade in lung cancer. TCRdb's copy holds only in-frame clones and misses some; the assay was immunoSEQ multiplex PCR. The table lists tens of thousands of clones, approximately 83% of them singletons. The sample here was peripheral blood, taken from a patient treated with radiotherapy plus ipilimumab. The receptor set was obtained from a human donor with non-small cell lung cancer who had a partial response to radiotherapy plus ipilimumab. The CDR3 runs from the conserved cysteine through the conserved F or W. D genes are given only for firm matches. Expanded clones are given a class, and other clones once, few, many or no size at all.

V gene,J gene,clone size,D gene,CDR3 protein,CDR3 DNA
TRBV5-1,TRBJ2-1,.,TRBD2,CASSWGLAGPYNEQFF,TGCGCCAGCAGCTGGGGACTAGCGGGGCCATACAATGAGCAGTTCTTC
TRBV6-5,TRBJ1-1,.,.,CASSYREGNTEAFF,TGTGCCAGCAGCTACAGGGAGGGGAACACTGAAGCTTTCTTT
TRBV4-3,TRBJ1-4,few,.,CASSQDAGPEKLFF,TGCGCCAGCAGCCAAGATGCAGGGCCCGAAAAACTGTTTTTT
TRBV30,TRBJ2-7,.,.,CAWSVPAGSSYEQYF,TGTGCCTGGAGTGTACCTGCGGGATCCTCCTACGAGCAGTACTTC
TRBV18,TRBJ1-3,.,TRBD1,CASSTTGETGNTIYF,TGTGCCAGCTCCACGACAGGGGAGACTGGAAACACCATATATTTT
TRBV28,TRBJ2-7,.,TRBD2,CASLAGGEQYF,TGTGCCAGTCTAGCGGGAGGCGAGCAGTACTTC
TRBV7-8,TRBJ2-4,.,TRBD1,CASSLGGQGGKLAKNIQYF,TGTGCCAGCAGCTTGGGGGGACAGGGGGGGAAACTAGCCAAAAACATTCAGTACTTC
TRBV2,TRBJ2-7,.,TRBD1,CASSELPGQVSYEQYF,TGTGCCAGCAGCGAACTTCCGGGACAGGTATCCTACGAGCAGTACTTC
TRBV5-1,TRBJ1-1,.,.,CASHDNQGGTEAFF,TGCGCCAGCCACGACAATCAGGGAGGCACTGAAGCTTTCTTT
TRBV5-1,TRBJ2-5,.,.,CASSPQIDSQETQYF,TGCGCCAGCAGCCCCCAAATTGACAGTCAAGAGACCCAGTACTTC
TRBV5-4,TRBJ2-7,.,.,CASSFLPDSISSYEQYF,TGTGCCAGCAGCTTTTTGCCGGATAGCATTAGCTCCTACGAGCAGTACTTC
TRBV5-1,TRBJ1-3,.,TRBD1,CASSLGTGGNTIYF,TGCGCCAGCAGCTTGGGGACAGGCGGAAACACCATATATTTT
TRBV28,TRBJ2-7,.,TRBD1,CASTAQGGAIYEQYF,TGTGCCAGCACCGCTCAAGGGGGCGCTATCTACGAGCAGTACTTC
TRBV30,TRBJ1-2,.,.,CAWSEGLVRGGYTF,TGTGCCTGGAGTGAAGGCCTGGTACGGGGTGGCTACACCTTC
TRBV28,TRBJ1-4,once,.,CASSSPRTNEKLFF,TGTGCCAGCAGTTCTCCTAGGACTAATGAAAAACTGTTTTTT
TRBV29-1,TRBJ2-5,.,TRBD1,CSVGAGTGSRTQYF,TGCAGCGTTGGAGCCGGGACAGGTTCACGGACCCAGTACTTC
TRBV11-2,TRBJ1-5,once,.,CASSISQGSSQPQHF,TGTGCCAGCAGCATATCTCAGGGTAGTAGTCAGCCCCAGCATTTT
TRBV28,TRBJ1-1,.,.,CASTTNAGAHTEAFF,TGTGCCAGCACCACTAATGCGGGGGCGCACACTGAAGCTTTCTTT
TRBV10-3,TRBJ2-2,.,.,CAISDHKRNTGELFF,TGTGCCATCAGTGACCACAAGCGGAACACCGGGGAGCTGTTTTTT
TRBV6-5,TRBJ1-2,.,.,CASSYSGGGYTF,TGTGCCAGCAGTTACTCCGGGGGAGGCTACACCTTC
TRBV19,TRBJ2-6,once,.,CASISGFSGANVLTF,TGTGCCAGTATCTCGGGGTTTTCTGGGGCCAACGTCCTGACTTTC
TRBV30,TRBJ2-5,.,.,CAWSTERGETQYF,TGTGCCTGGAGTACCGAGAGGGGGGAGACCCAGTACTTC
TRBV7-9,TRBJ1-2,.,TRBD1,CASRNRDRVQATYTF,TGTGCCAGCAGGAACCGGGACAGGGTTCAAGCCACCTACACCTTC
TRBV19,TRBJ2-7,.,.,CASSLTGSVSYEQYF,TGTGCCAGTAGTCTAACAGGGTCGGTATCCTACGAGCAGTACTTC
TRBV6-5,TRBJ1-5,.,TRBD1,CASSSTGASFQPQHF,TGTGCCAGCAGCTCGACAGGGGCGAGCTTTCAGCCCCAGCATTTT
TRBV5-1,TRBJ2-7,.,.,CASSLGDGRAYEQYF,TGCGCCAGCAGCTTAGGGGATGGCAGGGCATACGAGCAGTACTTC
TRBV25-1,TRBJ2-6,.,.,CASSVPGSGANVLTF,TGTGCCAGCAGTGTCCCCGGGTCTGGGGCCAACGTCCTGACTTTC
TRBV9,TRBJ1-6,.,.,CASSVSQEAYNSPLHF,TGTGCCAGCAGCGTTTCTCAGGAGGCCTATAATTCACCCCTCCACTTT
TRBV6-1,TRBJ2-2,.,.,CASSEHTGGVGELFF,TGTGCCAGCAGTGAACATACAGGAGGGGTCGGGGAGCTGTTTTTT
TRBV5-1,TRBJ2-1,.,TRBD2,CASSPWTSGSYNEQFF,TGCGCCAGCAGCCCCTGGACTAGCGGATCTTACAATGAGCAGTTCTTC
TRBV27,TRBJ2-3,.,TRBD2,CASSFTKLPGGSNADTQYF,TGTGCCAGCAGTTTCACGAAGTTGCCAGGCGGGAGTAACGCAGATACGCAGTATTTT
TRBV7-9,TRBJ2-5,once,TRBD2,CASSLTLAGAQETQYF,TGTGCCAGCAGCTTGACACTAGCGGGAGCCCAAGAGACCCAGTACTTC
TRBV28,TRBJ1-3,.,TRBD1,CASSLDGTVFFSGNTIYF,TGTGCCAGCAGTTTAGACGGGACAGTTTTTTTCTCTGGAAACACCATATATTTT
TRBV11-3,TRBJ2-7,.,.,CASSLEGGYEQYF,TGTGCCAGCAGCTTAGAGGGCGGGTACGAGCAGTACTTC
TRBV7-7,TRBJ2-7,.,.,CASSLDGGSYEQYF,TGTGCTAGCAGCTTGGACGGAGGCTCCTACGAGCAGTACTTC
TRBV4-1,TRBJ2-7,.,TRBD2,CASSQRLAGGPLDEQYF,TGCGCCAGCAGCCAAAGACTAGCGGGAGGGCCTTTGGACGAGCAGTACTTC
TRBV18,TRBJ1-5,.,TRBD1,CASSGQGSGNQPQHF,TGTGCCAGCTCTGGACAGGGCTCGGGCAATCAGCCCCAGCATTTT
TRBV27,TRBJ2-3,.,.,CASSSTDTQYF,TGTGCCAGCAGTTCGACAGATACGCAGTATTTT
TRBV5-1,TRBJ2-7,once,.,CASSLDWTSAYEQYF,TGCGCCAGCAGCTTGGATTGGACTTCGGCCTACGAGCAGTACTTC
TRBV7-9,TRBJ1-1,.,.,CASSLREIEAFF,TGTGCCAGCAGCTTAAGAGAGATCGAAGCTTTCTTT
TRBV4-3,TRBJ1-2,.,.,CASSQEPDSYGYTF,TGCGCCAGCAGCCAAGAACCGGACAGCTATGGCTACACCTTC
TRBV27,TRBJ2-5,.,.,CASSLGLTRETQYF,TGTGCCAGCAGTTTAGGACTTACCCGGGAGACCCAGTACTTC
TRBV4-2,TRBJ2-3,once,TRBD2,CASSQENSGSADTQYF,TGTGCCAGCAGCCAAGAGAATAGCGGGAGCGCAGATACGCAGTATTTT
TRBV9,TRBJ2-5,.,TRBD1,CASSARQGAETQYF,TGTGCCAGCAGCGCCCGACAGGGGGCAGAGACCCAGTACTTC
TRBV28,TRBJ1-2,.,TRBD1,CASTLQGASYGYTF,TGTGCCAGCACCCTACAGGGGGCGAGCTATGGCTACACCTTC
TRBV19,TRBJ2-1,.,.,CASSMGWGVLNEQFF,TGTGCCAGTAGTATGGGCTGGGGAGTACTCAATGAGCAGTTCTTC
TRBV13,TRBJ1-2,.,TRBD1,CASSLDLPQGANYGYTF,TGTGCCAGCAGCTTAGATCTTCCCCAGGGGGCGAACTATGGCTACACCTTC
TRBV15,TRBJ2-1,.,TRBD2,CATSRDRTREGPNEQFF,TGTGCCACCAGCAGAGATCGAACGCGGGAGGGCCCAAATGAGCAGTTCTTC
TRBV5-1,TRBJ2-7,.,TRBD1,CASSGGQGVNEQYF,TGCGCCAGCAGCGGCGGACAGGGGGTCAACGAGCAGTACTTC
TRBV27,TRBJ1-1,.,.,CASSQQGRTEAFF,TGTGCCAGCAGCCAACAGGGACGCACTGAAGCTTTCTTT
TRBV27,TRBJ1-2,.,TRBD1,CASPYLGQARGYTF,TGTGCCAGCCCTTATTTAGGACAGGCAAGGGGCTACACCTTC